One and the same sample provided the 22 T cell receptor beta chains below, sequenced in a study of long-term antiretroviral therapy in people with HIV. The authors ran the immunoSEQ assay, v3.0, at survey level. Some clones are missing from TCRdb's copy, which holds only in-frame ones; the method was immunoSEQ multiplex PCR. Of approximately 11,000 clones listed, roughly four fifths were seen once; the top ten hold 20% to 25%. The sample consisted of unsorted PBMCs, taken around 7.2 years after starting antiretroviral therapy. These receptor sequences come from a middle-aged man with HIV.

In this sample, this clone turned up once. The chain employs TRBV5-4 and TRBJ2-1; the match to TRBD1 covers 9 bases. The CDR3 runs 16 residues. The V gene end was trimmed by 4 bases and the J gene end by 7 bases; junction bases not matched to a gene: 12. Germline-derived CDR1 and CDR2 are SGHNT and YYREEE (reference sequence). The CDR3 DNA reads as TGTGCCAGCAGCCTCAATCGGGACAGGGCGAGGAATGAGCAGTTCTTC. Protein product: CASSLNRDRARNEQFF.

The chain combines TRBV27 with TRBJ2-7; 7 nucleotides match TRBD1. The trim removed 4 bases at V and 6 bases at J, leaving 9 bases unmatched. CDR1 MNHEY and CDR2 SMNVEV come from the germline V gene (reference sequence). This CDR3 is built from 14 residues. The CDR3 loop reads CASSSGQARLEQYF. The DNA for the CDR3 is TGTGCCAGCAGTTCCGGACAGGCGAGACTCGAGCAGTACTTC.

This clone was found a few times. The chain is built from TRBV28 and TRBJ1-4; tentatively, D is TRBD1 (5 bases). The CDR3 covers 16 residues. CDR1 and CDR2 (germline): MDHEN, SYDVKM. V dropped 7 bases and J dropped 2 bases, with 17 bases sitting between them. CDR3 DNA: TGTGCCAGCACCACGGGCGCGGGGACGACTAATGAAAAACTGTTTTTT. This codes for CASTTGAGTTNEKLFF.

The chain couples TRBV13 to TRBJ1-1, with D unclear. The V end lost 4 bases, the J end lost 5 bases, and 8 bases lay between the germline ends. The CDR3 has 12 residues. Per germline, CDR1 PRHDT and CDR2 FYEKMQ (reference sequence). For the CDR3, the DNA is TGTGCCAGCAGCTCACCGGGGACTGAAGCTTTCTTT. Its translation is CASSSPGTEAFF.

This clone was recorded a few times. V usage is TRBV5-1 and J usage is TRBJ1-5; a possible D gene is TRBD1 (6 bases). V lost 4 bases to trimming and J lost 7 bases, with 18 bases between them. This CDR3 region has 15 residues. Germline V gene sequence: CDR1 SGHRS, CDR2 YFSETQ. CDR3 nucleotides: TGCGCCAGCAGCCCGGGTACAGGGAACGGACAGCCCCAGCATTTT. It translates to CASSPGTGNGQPQHF.

This clone came up once. CDR3 bases: TGTGCCAGCAGCCGACCAGCGGGGGTGGGAGAGACCCAGTACTTC. This gives the protein CASSRPAGVGETQYF. The chain uses TRBV7-8 and TRBJ2-5; 8 bases fit TRBD2. This CDR3 comprises 15 residues. The germline V gene encodes CDR1 SGHVS and CDR2 FQNEAQ. V was clipped by 5 bases and J by 4 bases; unmatched bases: 9. The entire variable domain, with the rest obtained from reference TRBV7-8 and TRBJ2-5, is as follows: GAGVSQSPRYKVAKRGQDVALRCDPISGHVSLFWYQQALGQGPEFLTYFQNEAQLDKSGLPSDRFFAERPEGSVSTLKIQRTQQEDSAVYLCASSRPAGVGETQYFGPGTRLLVL.

The V gene is TRBV2, the J gene TRBJ2-7; D may be TRBD1 or TRBD2 (6 bases each). Trimming stripped 2 bases from V and 0 bases from J, with 17 bases between. From germline, CDR1 is SNHLY and CDR2 FYNNEI. This CDR3 spans 17 amino acids. The CDR3 spells CASSESLGGLSSYEQYF. The CDR3, as DNA: TGTGCCAGCAGTGAATCGTTGGGGGGCCTCAGCTCCTACGAGCAGTACTTC.

The V and J genes are TRBV10-3 and TRBJ2-3, with D hard to call. The V end was cut by 6 bases, the J end by 4 bases, with 11 bases between. Germline lookup yields CDR1 ENHRY and CDR2 SYGVKD. CDR3 length: 13 amino acids. The CDR3 nucleotides read TGTGCCATCAGCCCGAGAGGCCCAGATACGCAGTATTTT. This codes for CAISPRGPDTQYF.

This clone was detected a few times. This chain uses TRBV10-3 with TRBJ1-5; D is possibly TRBD1 (5 bases). Germline V lookup: CDR1 ENHRY, CDR2 SYGVKD. The CDR3 runs to 13 residues. V gave up 11 bases and J gave up 7 bases, with 18 bases separating them. This CDR3 is CAHQRGVGQPQHF. CDR3 DNA sequence: TGTGCCCATCAAAGGGGTGTCGGACAGCCCCAGCATTTT.

This clone has just a few counts. The genes are TRBV9 and TRBJ1-1, with 10 bases identical to TRBD1. J lost 4 bases, V lost 0 bases, and 9 bases had no gene match. The germline V gene encodes CDR1 SGDLS and CDR2 YYNGEE. The CDR3 consists of 17 residues. This chain's CDR3 is CASSVEGWTGGGTEAFF. CDR3 coding DNA: TGTGCCAGCAGCGTAGAAGGCTGGACAGGGGGGGGCACTGAAGCTTTCTTT.

This clone was seen only a few times. The rearrangement uses TRBV29-1 and TRBJ2-7; 10 nucleotides agree with TRBD1. This CDR3 has 14 residues. Germline CDR1 and CDR2: SQVTM and ANQGSEA. V dropped 2 bases and J dropped 5; count of bases not matched to a gene: 6. The CDR3 nucleotides read TGCAGCGTTGAACCATTGGACAGGGGGAACGAGCAGTACTTC. Protein product: CSVEPLDRGNEQYF.

This chain joins TRBV5-1 and TRBJ1-1, with D hard to call. Germline V gives CDR1 SGHRS, CDR2 YFSETQ. The ends were cut back, 1 base at V and 0 bases at J, with 10 bases in the middle. CDR3 size: 15 residues. CDR3 DNA: TGCGCCAGCAGCTTGAATCTAGAGATGAACACTGAAGCTTTCTTT. Protein product: CASSLNLEMNTEAFF.

The chain carries TRBV27 and TRBJ2-7, with D tentatively TRBD1 (6 bases). V was cut by 0 bases and J by 3 bases, with 15 bases left in between. The CDR3 runs to 16 residues. CDR1 and CDR2 (germline): MNHEY, SMNVEV (reference sequence). The CDR3 DNA reads as TGTGCCAGCAGTTTATCCGCCGGGACAATAAGCTACGAGCAGTACTTC. Translation: CASSLSAGTISYEQYF.

This clone was observed a handful of times. The gene calls are TRBV19 and TRBJ2-1; D remains ambiguous. This CDR3 has 15 residues. The germline V gene has CDR1 LNHDA and CDR2 SQIVND (reference sequence). The V end lost 5 bases, the J end lost 0 bases, and 11 bases lay between the germline ends. The CDR3 DNA reads TGTGCCAGTAGTCTCGTGACGGGCTCCTACAATGAGCAGTTCTTC. Encoded protein: CASSLVTGSYNEQFF.

This clone appeared a few times. V is TRBV5-1 and J is TRBJ2-1; possibly TRBD2 for D (7 bases). Germline assignment: CDR1 SGHRS and CDR2 YFSETQ. The V and J ends lost 4 bases and 7 bases respectively, with 15 bases between them. The CDR3 spans 14 residues. CDR3 nucleotides: TGCGCCAGCAGCCTGGCCGGGGGGCCGAATGAGCAGTTCTTC. It yields the protein CASSLAGGPNEQFF.

The V gene is TRBV7-9, the J gene TRBJ2-1; the D is unclear. This CDR3 spans 13 amino acids. Deletions cut 2 bases from V and 7 bases from J, with 9 bases between. The germline V gene encodes CDR1 SEHNR and CDR2 FQNEAQ (reference sequence). In nucleotides, the CDR3 is TGTGCCAGCAGCTTATTACATGAGAATGAGCAGTTCTTC. Amino acids: CASSLLHENEQFF.

V usage is TRBV9 and J usage is TRBJ2-7; D unresolved. The CDR3 has 13 amino acids. The germline V and J ends were trimmed by 0 bases and 2 bases, with 6 bases remaining between them. Looked up from germline, CDR1 is SGDLS and CDR2 is YYNGEE. CDR3 sequence reads: CASSVAPAYEQYF. For the CDR3, the DNA is TGTGCCAGCAGCGTAGCTCCAGCCTACGAGCAGTACTTC.

This clone has more than one count but fewer than ten. The chain combines TRBV11-3 with TRBJ2-7, with no clear D. From germline, CDR1 is SGHNT and CDR2 YENEEA. V was cut by 5 bases and J by 0 bases, with 8 bases left in between. The CDR3 has 13 amino acids. The DNA of the CDR3 is TGTGCCAGCAGCCTCGGTCCCTCCTACGAGCAGTACTTC. As protein: CASSLGPSYEQYF.

The J gene is TRBJ2-3, the V gene TRBV7-9; TRBD2 matches 12 bases. The germline V gene encodes CDR1 SEHNR and CDR2 FQNEAQ (reference sequence). After removal of 4 bases from V and 0 bases from J, the junction contained 8 bases not matched to a gene. There are 18 residues in the CDR3. CDR3 DNA sequence: TGTGCCAGCAGCTCTCGACTAGCGGGGGCTCCTAGCACAGATACGCAGTATTTT. It codes for CASSSRLAGAPSTDTQYF.

This chain links TRBV11-2 with TRBJ2-7; no reliable D call. V was cut by 1 base and J by 0 bases, with 10 bases left in between. Germline V gene sequence: CDR1 SGHAT, CDR2 FQNNGV. CDR3 length: 15 residues. CDR3 in amino acids: CASSLGSASSYEQYF. CDR3 nucleotides: TGTGCCAGCAGCTTAGGTAGTGCGAGCTCCTACGAGCAGTACTTC.

This chain uses TRBV27 with TRBJ2-5; D gene uncertain. There are 11 residues in the CDR3. Trimming stripped 5 bases from V and 5 bases from J, with 6 bases between. Germline V CDR1 and CDR2: MNHEY, SMNVEV (reference sequence). CDR3 DNA sequence: TGTGCCAGCAGTAAAGGGGAGACCCAGTACTTC. This translates into CASSKGETQYF.

The chain is built from TRBV27 and TRBJ1-2, with D tentatively TRBD1 (5 bases). CDR1 is MNHEY and CDR2 is SMNVEV in the germline V gene (reference sequence). The CDR3 consists of 14 residues. V was trimmed by 2 bases and J by 4 bases, leaving 11 bases between them. CDR3 DNA sequence: TGTGCCAGCAGTTTAGGGGGATTAGGCTATGGCTACACCTTC. Protein product: CASSLGGLGYGYTF.